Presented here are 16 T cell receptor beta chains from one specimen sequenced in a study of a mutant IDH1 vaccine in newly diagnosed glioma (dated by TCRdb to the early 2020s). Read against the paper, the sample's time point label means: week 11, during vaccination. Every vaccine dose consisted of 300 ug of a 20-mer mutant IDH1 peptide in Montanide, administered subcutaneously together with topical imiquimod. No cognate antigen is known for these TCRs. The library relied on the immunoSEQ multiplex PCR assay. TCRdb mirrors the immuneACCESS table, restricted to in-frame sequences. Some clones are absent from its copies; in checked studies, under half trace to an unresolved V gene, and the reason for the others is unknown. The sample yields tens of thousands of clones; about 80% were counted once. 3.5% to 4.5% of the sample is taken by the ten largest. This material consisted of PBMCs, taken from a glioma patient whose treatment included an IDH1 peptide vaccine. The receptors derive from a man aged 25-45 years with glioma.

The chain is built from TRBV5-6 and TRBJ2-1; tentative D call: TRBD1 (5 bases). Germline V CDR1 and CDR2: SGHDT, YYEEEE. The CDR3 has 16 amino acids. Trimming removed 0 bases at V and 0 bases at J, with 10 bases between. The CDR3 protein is CASSLAGISSYNEQFF. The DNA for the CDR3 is TGTGCCAGCAGCTTGGCAGGGATAAGCTCCTACAATGAGCAGTTCTTC.

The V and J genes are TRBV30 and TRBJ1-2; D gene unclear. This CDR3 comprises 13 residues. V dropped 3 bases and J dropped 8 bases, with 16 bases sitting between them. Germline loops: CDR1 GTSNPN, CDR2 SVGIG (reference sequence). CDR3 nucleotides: TGTGCCTGGAGCCCTTCGAGAAGAGGAGGCTACACCTTC. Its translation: CAWSPSRRGGYTF.

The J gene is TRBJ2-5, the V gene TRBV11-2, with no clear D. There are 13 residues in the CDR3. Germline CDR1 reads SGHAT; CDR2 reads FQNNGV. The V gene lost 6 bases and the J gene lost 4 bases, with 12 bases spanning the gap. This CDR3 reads CASSSNPRETQYF. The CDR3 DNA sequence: TGTGCCAGCAGTAGCAACCCGAGAGAGACCCAGTACTTC.

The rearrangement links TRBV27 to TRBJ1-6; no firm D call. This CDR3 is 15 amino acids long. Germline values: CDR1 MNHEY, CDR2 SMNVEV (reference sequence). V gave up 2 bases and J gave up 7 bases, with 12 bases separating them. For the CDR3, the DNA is TGTGCCAGCAGTTTACGGTCGCGGGGAAATTCACCCCTCCACTTT. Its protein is CASSLRSRGNSPLHF.

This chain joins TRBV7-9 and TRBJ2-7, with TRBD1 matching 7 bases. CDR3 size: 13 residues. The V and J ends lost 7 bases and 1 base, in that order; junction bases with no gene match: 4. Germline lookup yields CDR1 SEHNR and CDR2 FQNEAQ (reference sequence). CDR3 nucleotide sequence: TGTGCCAGCAACGCAGGGGGTTCCTACGAGCAGTACTTC. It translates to CASNAGGSYEQYF.

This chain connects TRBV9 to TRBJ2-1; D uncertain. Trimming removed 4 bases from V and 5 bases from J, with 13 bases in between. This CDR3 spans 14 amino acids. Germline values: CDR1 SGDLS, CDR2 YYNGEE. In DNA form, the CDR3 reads TGTGCCAGCAGCCTAAGCTCTAGAGACAATGAGCAGTTCTTC. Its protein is CASSLSSRDNEQFF.

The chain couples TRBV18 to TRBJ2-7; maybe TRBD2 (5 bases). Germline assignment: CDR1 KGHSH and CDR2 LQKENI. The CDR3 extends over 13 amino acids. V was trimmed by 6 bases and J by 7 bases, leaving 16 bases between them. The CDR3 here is CASSPGLEKEQYF. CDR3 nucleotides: TGTGCCAGCTCCCCGGGGTTGGAGAAAGAGCAGTACTTC.

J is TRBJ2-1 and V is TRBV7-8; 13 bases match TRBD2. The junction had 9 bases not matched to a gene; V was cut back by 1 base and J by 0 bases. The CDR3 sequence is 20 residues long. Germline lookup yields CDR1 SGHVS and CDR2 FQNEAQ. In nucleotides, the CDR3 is TGTGCCAGCAGCTTAGGGAGACCTGGGACTAGCGGGGACTCCTACAATGAGCAGTTCTTC. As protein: CASSLGRPGTSGDSYNEQFF.

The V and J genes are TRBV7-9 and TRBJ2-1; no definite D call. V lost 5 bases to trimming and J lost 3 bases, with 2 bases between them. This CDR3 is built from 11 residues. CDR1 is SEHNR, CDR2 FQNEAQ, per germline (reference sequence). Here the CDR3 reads CASSNYNEQFF. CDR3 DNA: TGTGCCAGCAGCAACTACAATGAGCAGTTCTTC. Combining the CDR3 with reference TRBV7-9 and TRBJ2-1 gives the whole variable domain DTGVSQNPRHKITKRGQNVTFRCDPISEHNRLYWYRQTLGQGPEFLTYFQNEAQLEKSRLLSDRFSAERPKGSFSTLEIQRTEQGDSAMYLCASSNYNEQFFGPGTRLTVL.

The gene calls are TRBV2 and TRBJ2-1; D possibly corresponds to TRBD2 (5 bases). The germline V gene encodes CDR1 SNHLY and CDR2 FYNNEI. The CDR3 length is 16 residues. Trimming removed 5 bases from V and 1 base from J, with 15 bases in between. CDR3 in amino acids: CASSLIGTSSYNEQFF. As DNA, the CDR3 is TGTGCCAGCAGTCTAATAGGAACTAGTTCCTACAATGAGCAGTTCTTC.

The CDR3 loop is CASSPPGQGRSEQYF. The CDR3, as DNA: TGTGCCAGCAGCCCACCGGGACAGGGTCGTTCCGAGCAGTACTTC. The gene calls are TRBV7-9 and TRBJ2-7, with 9 bases that match TRBD1. With 5 bases clipped from V and 6 bases from J, the junction kept 11 bases outside the gene matches. The germline V gene has CDR1 SEHNR and CDR2 FQNEAQ (reference sequence). This CDR3 is built from 15 residues. Full variable domain (missing parts from reference TRBV7-9 and TRBJ2-7): DTGVSQNPRHKITKRGQNVTFRCDPISEHNRLYWYRQTLGQGPEFLTYFQNEAQLEKSRLLSDRFSAERPKGSFSTLEIQRTEQGDSAMYLCASSPPGQGRSEQYFGPGTRLTVT.

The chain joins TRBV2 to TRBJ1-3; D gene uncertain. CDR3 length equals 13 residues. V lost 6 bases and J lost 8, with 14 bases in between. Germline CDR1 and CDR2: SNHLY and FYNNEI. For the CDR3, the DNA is TGTGCCAGCAGCGGTCTACGGACTCACACCATATATTTT. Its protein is CASSGLRTHTIYF. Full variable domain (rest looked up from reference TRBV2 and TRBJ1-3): EPEVTQTPSHQVTQMGQEVILRCVPISNHLYFYWYRQILGQKVEFLVSFYNNEISEKSEIFDDQFSVERPDGSNFTLKIRSTKLEDSAMYFCASSGLRTHTIYFGEGSWLTVV.

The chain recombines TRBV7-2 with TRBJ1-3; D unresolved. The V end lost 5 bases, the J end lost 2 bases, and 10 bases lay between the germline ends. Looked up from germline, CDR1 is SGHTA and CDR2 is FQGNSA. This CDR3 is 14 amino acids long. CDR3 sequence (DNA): TGTGCCAGCAGCCAAGGGAATCCTGGAAACACCATATATTTT. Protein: CASSQGNPGNTIYF.

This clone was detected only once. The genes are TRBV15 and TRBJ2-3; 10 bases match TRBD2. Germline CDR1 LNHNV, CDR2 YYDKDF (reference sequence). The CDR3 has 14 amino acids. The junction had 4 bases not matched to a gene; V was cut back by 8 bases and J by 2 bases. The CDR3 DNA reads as TGTGCCACCCCAGCGGGAGGGTACACAGATACGCAGTATTTT. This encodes CATPAGGYTDTQYF.

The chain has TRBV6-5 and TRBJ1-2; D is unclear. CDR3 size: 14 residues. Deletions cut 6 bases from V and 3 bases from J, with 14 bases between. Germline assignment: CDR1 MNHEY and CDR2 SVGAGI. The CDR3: CASRNTAADYGYTF. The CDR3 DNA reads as TGTGCCAGCAGGAATACAGCGGCCGACTATGGCTACACCTTC.

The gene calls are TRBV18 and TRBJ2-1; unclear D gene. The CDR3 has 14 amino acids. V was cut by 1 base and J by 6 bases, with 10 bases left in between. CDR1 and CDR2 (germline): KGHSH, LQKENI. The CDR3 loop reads CASSPRTGVNEQFF. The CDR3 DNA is TGTGCCAGCTCACCACGAACGGGCGTCAATGAGCAGTTCTTC.